This is a list of T cell receptor beta chains from one sample in a study of shared clonotypes between healthy human individuals. The table came from immunoSEQ multiplex PCR; TCRdb's copy has only in-frame clones and leaves some out. The table shows 2,500,000 or so clones, with roughly 93% occurring only once. Input material: naive CD4+ T cells from PBMCs. These receptor sequences come from a man younger than 35 in good health. Some clones in this sample may be carry-over from other donors' samples. Each CDR3 is given with its conserved first and last residue. A D gene is named only where the DNA matches it firmly. Clone size is not always given. Where it is, it says once, few, many or a class for expanded clones.

CSVTNPNADTQYF	TGCAGCGTTACCAACCCCAACGCAGATACGCAGTATTTT	TRBV29-1	TRBJ2-3	-	-
CASSADRGPYEQYF	TGTGCCAGCAGCGCCGACAGGGGCCCCTACGAGCAGTACTTC	TRBV7-3	TRBJ2-7	-	TRBD1
CASSRDRDTEAFF	TGTGCCAGCAGCCGGGACAGGGACACTGAAGCTTTCTTT	TRBV7-2	TRBJ1-1	-	TRBD1
CASSENKGGSGELFF	TGTGCCAGCAGTGAAAACAAAGGGGGGAGCGGGGAGCTGTTTTTT	TRBV2	TRBJ2-2	-	-
CASSQTASRVNEQFF	TGCGCCAGCAGCCAGACCGCCTCGCGAGTCAATGAGCAGTTCTTC	TRBV4-1	TRBJ2-1	-	-
CASFEPGGEAFF	TGCGCCAGCTTCGAACCGGGAGGTGAAGCTTTCTTT	TRBV5-1	TRBJ1-1	-	-
CASSEEGWEAYGYTF	TGTGCCAGCAGTGAAGAGGGATGGGAGGCATATGGCTACACCTTC	TRBV6-1	TRBJ1-2	once	-
CASSGVGRNEQFF	TGTGCCAGCAGTGGGGTGGGTCGGAATGAGCAGTTCTTC	TRBV6-1	TRBJ2-1	-	-
CASSLGGVEQYF	TGCGCCAGCAGCTTGGGGGGTGTCGAGCAGTACTTC	TRBV5-1	TRBJ2-7	-	-
CASTSWGTPSYEQYF	TGTGCCAGCACCTCGTGGGGGACTCCCTCCTACGAGCAGTACTTC	TRBV27	TRBJ2-7	-	-
CASSSSAGAPSYEQYF	TGTGCCAGCAGTTCCTCGGCGGGGGCACCGTCCTACGAGCAGTACTTC	TRBV28	TRBJ2-7	once	-
CASRRGPNTGELFF	TGTGCCAGCAGACGGGGGCCGAACACCGGGGAGCTGTTTTTT	TRBV2	TRBJ2-2	-	-
CASGGSLNTGELFF	TGTGCCAGCGGTGGAAGCCTGAACACCGGGGAGCTGTTTTTT	TRBV28	TRBJ2-2	once	-
CASSFYASVPSGTGELFF	TGTGCCAGCAGCTTTTACGCTAGCGTCCCCTCAGGCACCGGGGAGCTGTTTTTT	TRBV7-8	TRBJ2-2	-	-
CASSLVDRYQETQYF	TGTGCCAGCAGCTTAGTAGACAGGTACCAAGAGACCCAGTACTTC	TRBV7-6	TRBJ2-5	-	-
CASSPRASTGGNTEAFF	TGTGCCAGCAGCCCTCGGGCCTCAACAGGGGGTAACACTGAAGCTTTCTTT	TRBV7-2	TRBJ1-1	-	TRBD1
CASSLDGGRNYGYTF	TGCGCCAGCAGCTTGGACGGGGGCCGTAACTATGGCTACACCTTC	TRBV5-1	TRBJ1-2	-	-
CASSLQGARYEQYF	TGTGCCAGCAGTCTACAGGGGGCTCGCTACGAGCAGTACTTC	TRBV6-5	TRBJ2-7	-	TRBD1
CASSPRMGNEKLFF	TGCGCCAGCAGCCCCCGGATGGGGAATGAAAAACTGTTTTTT	TRBV5-1	TRBJ1-4	few	-
CASSLRDQPQHF	TGTGCCAGCAGCCTCAGGGATCAGCCCCAGCATTTT	TRBV28	TRBJ1-5	-	-
CASSPGTNEQFF	TGTGCCAGCAGCCCGGGAACGAATGAGCAGTTCTTC	TRBV7-7	TRBJ2-1	-	-
CASSDLNGGAEAFF	TGTGCCAGCAGTGACCTCAACGGGGGGGCTGAAGCTTTCTTT	TRBV2	TRBJ1-1	-	-